This entry describes one T cell receptor beta chain. The antigen this receptor binds is unknown. Per-base qualities were not stored, and no clone one base away is much larger. This record comes from a study of tissue T cells after allogeneic stem cell transplantation (dated 2022 in TCRdb). Regarding the complete study: Over an approximately 3-year period, seven adult allo-HCT recipients with steroid-refractory GVHD were prospectively enrolled in a research-autopsy study. Pre-transplant PBMCs, which were of recipient origin, were available from roughly five GVHD patients. All GVHD patients received grafts from donors, several unmodified and three CD34-selected to deplete T cells. On the human side, the study was prospective and observational, with no blinding or randomization. All GVHD patients had gastrointestinal GVHD and received several lines of GVHD-directed therapy; roughly 5 also had skin involvement. Using research autopsies of patients with and without GVHD, plus mouse models of GVHD, the study profiled TCR beta repertoires across many tissues. In viably preserved blood and marrow, CD3+ T cells were flow-sorted if cell numbers allowed, whereas smaller samples went directly to DNA extraction. The investigation overall reported the following: The study did not determine which tissue TCRs were alloreactive or antigen-specific, and some clones might have been persisting host cells. Only a few T cell clones appeared in more than one patient, yet motif-based clustering showed tissue-specific repertoire signatures that were shared between patients. In both patients and mice, T cells from blood and spleen covered only a limited part of the TCR repertoire found in tissues. The patient cohort was small and clinically heterogeneous, and sampling depth was acknowledged as a limitation. Within patients, how anatomically similar tissues were was a major factor shaping TCR repertoire composition, regardless of disease or transplant status.

To prepare the library, the immunoSEQ multiplex PCR assay was applied. TCRbeta CDR3 sequencing was performed at survey depth by Adaptive Biotechnologies, and CDR3 sequences, V/J genes, productive frequency and template counts were reported. Amplification of TCR beta CDR3 regions was performed from genomic DNA rather than from RNA. The original methods were these. Jensen-Shannon divergence served to quantify pairwise repertoire overlap between tissues, with 0 meaning identical and 1 meaning complete divergence. Based on pairwise JSD values, tissues were grouped by single-linkage agglomerative hierarchical clustering, and the results were shown as dendrograms. GLIPH2 was run on all patient samples with simulation_depth 1000, kmer_min_depth 3 and cdr3_length_cutoff 8, and groups with more than two unique CDR3s were retained. A standardized tissue-overlap score was calculated by extrapolating Jaccard GLIPH-group overlap across patients to a standard repertoire size of 1000 clones. Linear mixed-effect models, with tissue included as a fixed effect and individual included as a random effect, were used to assess associations of diversity with clinical or experimental variables. As stored in TCRdb, this immuneACCESS dataset retains in-frame rearrangements with V and J assigned. A fraction of the clones does not appear; measured against another copy, unresolved V genes explain less than half of the discrepancy, and the remainder lacks a known reason. V, J and clone size are taken as reported in that table, and D and trimming were inferred from the DNA itself. For this sample there are tens of thousands of clones; less than 90% appear just once. The ten largest clones add up to about 3.7% of the sample.

The CDR3 contains 14 residues, cysteine and phenylalanine counted. Only the CDR3 DNA is retained, 42 bases long and in frame from the first base. V was cut back by 6 bases and J by 2 bases, leaving a gap of 10 bases between them. As encoded in the germline V gene, CDR1 is MNHEY while CDR2 is SVGEGT. This specimen's time point label, interpreted: recipient (host-origin) PBMCs collected before allo-HCT. The chain is made from TRBV6-2 or TRBV6-3 and TRBJ1-4, with the D segment identity uncertain. The clonotype was recovered from a woman between 18 and 50 years old who later had graft-versus-host disease after an allogeneic stem cell transplant. The sequencing here drew on blood, taken before transplantation. The encoded CDR3 is CASSIRLTNEKLFF. The sequenced DNA: TGTGCCAGCAGCATACGACTGACTAATGAAAAACTGTTTTTT.